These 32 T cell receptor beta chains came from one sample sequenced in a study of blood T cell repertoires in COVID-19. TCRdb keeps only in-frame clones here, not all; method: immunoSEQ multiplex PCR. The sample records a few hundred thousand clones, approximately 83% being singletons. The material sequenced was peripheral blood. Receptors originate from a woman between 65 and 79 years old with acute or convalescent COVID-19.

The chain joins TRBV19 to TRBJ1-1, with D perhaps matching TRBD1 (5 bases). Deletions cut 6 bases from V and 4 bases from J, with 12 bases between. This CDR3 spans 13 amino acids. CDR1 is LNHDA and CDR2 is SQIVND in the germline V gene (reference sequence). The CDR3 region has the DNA TGTGCCAGTAGAGGTTTGGGGGGCACTGAAGCTTTCTTT. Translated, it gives CASRGLGGTEAFF.

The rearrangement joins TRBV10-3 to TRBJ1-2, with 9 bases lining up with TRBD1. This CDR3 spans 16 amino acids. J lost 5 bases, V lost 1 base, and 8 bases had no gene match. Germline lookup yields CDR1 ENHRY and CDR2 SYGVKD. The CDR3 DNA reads TGTGCCATCAGTGAGTTCTCCGCGGGACAGGGATATGGCTACACCTTC. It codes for CAISEFSAGQGYGYTF.

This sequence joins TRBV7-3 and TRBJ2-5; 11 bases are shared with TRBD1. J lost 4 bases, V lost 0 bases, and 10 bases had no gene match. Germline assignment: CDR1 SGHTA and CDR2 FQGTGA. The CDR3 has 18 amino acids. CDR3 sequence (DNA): TGTGCCAGCAGCTTAACGACGGGACAGGGGGGCCGGGGAGAGACCCAGTACTTC. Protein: CASSLTTGQGGRGETQYF. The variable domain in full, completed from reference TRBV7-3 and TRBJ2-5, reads GAGVSQTPSNKVTEKGKYVELRCDPISGHTALYWYRQSLGQGPEFLIYFQGTGAADDSGLPNDRFFAVRPEGSVSTLKIQRTERGDSAVYLCASSLTTGQGGRGETQYFGPGTRLLVL.

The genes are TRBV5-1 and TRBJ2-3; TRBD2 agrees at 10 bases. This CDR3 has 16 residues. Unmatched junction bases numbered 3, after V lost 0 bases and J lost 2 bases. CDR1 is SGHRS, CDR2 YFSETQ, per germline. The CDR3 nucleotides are TGCGCCAGCAGCTTGGTAGCGGGGGGTTCCACAGATACGCAGTATTTT. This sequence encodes CASSLVAGGSTDTQYF.

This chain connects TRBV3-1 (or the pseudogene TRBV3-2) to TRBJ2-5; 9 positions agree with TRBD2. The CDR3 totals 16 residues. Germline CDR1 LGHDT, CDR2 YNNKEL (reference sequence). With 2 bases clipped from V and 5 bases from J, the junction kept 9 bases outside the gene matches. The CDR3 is CASSQSLAGMGETQYF. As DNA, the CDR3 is TGTGCCAGCAGCCAAAGTCTAGCGGGGATGGGGGAGACCCAGTACTTC.

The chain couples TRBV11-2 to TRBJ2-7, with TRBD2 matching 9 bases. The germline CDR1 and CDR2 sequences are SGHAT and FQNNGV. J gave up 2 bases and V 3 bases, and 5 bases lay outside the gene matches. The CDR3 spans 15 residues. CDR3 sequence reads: CASSLRGGPTYEQYF. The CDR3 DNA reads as TGTGCCAGCAGCTTGCGGGGGGGTCCTACCTACGAGCAGTACTTC.

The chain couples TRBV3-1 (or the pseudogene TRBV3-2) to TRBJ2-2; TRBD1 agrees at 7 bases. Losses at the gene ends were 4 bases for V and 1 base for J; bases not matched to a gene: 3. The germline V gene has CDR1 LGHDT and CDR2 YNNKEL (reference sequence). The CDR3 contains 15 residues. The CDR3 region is CASSPTGKNTGELFF. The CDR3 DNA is TGTGCCAGCAGCCCGACAGGGAAGAACACCGGGGAGCTGTTTTTT.

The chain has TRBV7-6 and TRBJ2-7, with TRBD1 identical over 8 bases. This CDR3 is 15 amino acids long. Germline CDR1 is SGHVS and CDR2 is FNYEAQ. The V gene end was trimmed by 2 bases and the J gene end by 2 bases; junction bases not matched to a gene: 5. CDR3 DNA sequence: TGTGCCAGCAGCTTAATCGGGACAGGCCCCTACGAGCAGTACTTC. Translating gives CASSLIGTGPYEQYF.

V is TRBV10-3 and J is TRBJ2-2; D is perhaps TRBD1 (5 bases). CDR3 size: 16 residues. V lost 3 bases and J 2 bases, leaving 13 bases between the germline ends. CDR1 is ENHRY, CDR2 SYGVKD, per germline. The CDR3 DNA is TGTGCCATCAGTGAACAGGTGGCAACAAACACCGGGGAGCTGTTTTTT. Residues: CAISEQVATNTGELFF.

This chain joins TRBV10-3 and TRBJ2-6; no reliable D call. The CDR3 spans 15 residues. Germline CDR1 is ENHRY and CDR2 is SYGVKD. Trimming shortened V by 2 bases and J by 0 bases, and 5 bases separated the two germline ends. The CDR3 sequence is CAISERDSGANVLTF. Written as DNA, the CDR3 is TGTGCCATCAGTGAGAGAGACTCTGGGGCCAACGTCCTGACTTTC.

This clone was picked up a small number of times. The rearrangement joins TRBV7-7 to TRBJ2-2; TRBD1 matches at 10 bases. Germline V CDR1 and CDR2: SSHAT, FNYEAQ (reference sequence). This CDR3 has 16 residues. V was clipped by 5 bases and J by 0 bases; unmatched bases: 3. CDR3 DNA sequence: TGTGCCAGCAGCCGGGACAGGGGCACGAACACCGGGGAGCTGTTTTTT. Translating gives CASSRDRGTNTGELFF.

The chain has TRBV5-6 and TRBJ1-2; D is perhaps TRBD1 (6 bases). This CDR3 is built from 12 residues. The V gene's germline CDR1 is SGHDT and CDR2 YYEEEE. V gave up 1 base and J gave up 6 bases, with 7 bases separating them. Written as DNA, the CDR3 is TGTGCCAGCAGCTTGTGGGACAATGGCTACACCTTC. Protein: CASSLWDNGYTF.

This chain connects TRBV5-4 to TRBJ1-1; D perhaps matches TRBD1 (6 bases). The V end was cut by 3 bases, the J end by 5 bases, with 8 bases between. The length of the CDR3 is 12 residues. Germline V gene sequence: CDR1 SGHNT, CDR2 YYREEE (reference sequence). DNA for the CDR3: TGTGCCAGCAGCTCCAGGGGTACTGAAGCTTTCTTT. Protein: CASSSRGTEAFF.

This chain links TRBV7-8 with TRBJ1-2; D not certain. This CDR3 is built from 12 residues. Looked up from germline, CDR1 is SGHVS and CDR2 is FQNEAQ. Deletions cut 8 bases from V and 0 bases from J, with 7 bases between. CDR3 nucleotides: TGTGCCAGCGGACTGACTAACTATGGCTACACCTTC. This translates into CASGLTNYGYTF.

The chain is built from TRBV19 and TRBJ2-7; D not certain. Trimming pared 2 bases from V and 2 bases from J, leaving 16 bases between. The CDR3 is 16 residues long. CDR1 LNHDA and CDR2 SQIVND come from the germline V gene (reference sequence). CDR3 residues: CASSIISGWLTYEQYF. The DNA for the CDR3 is TGTGCCAGTAGTATAATCTCCGGGTGGCTTACCTACGAGCAGTACTTC.

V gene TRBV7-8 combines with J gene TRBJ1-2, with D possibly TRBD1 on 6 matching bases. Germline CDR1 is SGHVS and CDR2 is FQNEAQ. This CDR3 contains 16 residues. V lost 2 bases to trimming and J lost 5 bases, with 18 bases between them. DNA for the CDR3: TGTGCCAGCAGCTTATTCCCTGCCCGGACAGCATATGGCTACACCTTC. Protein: CASSLFPARTAYGYTF.

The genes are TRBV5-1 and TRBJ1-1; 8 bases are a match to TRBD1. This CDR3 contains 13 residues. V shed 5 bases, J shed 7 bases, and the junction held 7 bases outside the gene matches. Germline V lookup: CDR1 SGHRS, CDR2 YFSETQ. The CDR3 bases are TGCGCCAGCAGGTCCTCGGACAGGGTTGAAGCTTTCTTT. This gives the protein CASRSSDRVEAFF.

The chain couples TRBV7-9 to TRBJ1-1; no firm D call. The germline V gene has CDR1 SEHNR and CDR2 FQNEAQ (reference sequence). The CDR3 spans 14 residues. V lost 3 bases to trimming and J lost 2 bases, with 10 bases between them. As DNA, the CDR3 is TGTGCCAGCAGCTTTTTGTCGGGAAACACTGAAGCTTTCTTT. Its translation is CASSFLSGNTEAFF. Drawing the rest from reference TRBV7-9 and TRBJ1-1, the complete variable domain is DTGVSQNPRHKITKRGQNVTFRCDPISEHNRLYWYRQTLGQGPEFLTYFQNEAQLEKSRLLSDRFSAERPKGSFSTLEIQRTEQGDSAMYLCASSFLSGNTEAFFGQGTRLTVV.

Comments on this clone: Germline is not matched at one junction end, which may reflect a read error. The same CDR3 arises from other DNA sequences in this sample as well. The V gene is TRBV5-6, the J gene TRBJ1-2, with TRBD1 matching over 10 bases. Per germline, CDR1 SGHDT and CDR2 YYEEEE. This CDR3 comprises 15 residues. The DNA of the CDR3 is TGTGCTAGCAGCTTGCCCGGACAGGGGGTTGGAGGCTACACCTTC. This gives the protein CASSLPGQGVGGYTF.

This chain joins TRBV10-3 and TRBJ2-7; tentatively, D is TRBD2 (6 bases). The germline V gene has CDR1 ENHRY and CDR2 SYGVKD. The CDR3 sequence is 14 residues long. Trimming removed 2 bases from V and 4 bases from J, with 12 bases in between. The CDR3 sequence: CAISEDGGIYEQYF. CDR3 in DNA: TGTGCCATCAGTGAGGACGGGGGTATATACGAGCAGTACTTC.

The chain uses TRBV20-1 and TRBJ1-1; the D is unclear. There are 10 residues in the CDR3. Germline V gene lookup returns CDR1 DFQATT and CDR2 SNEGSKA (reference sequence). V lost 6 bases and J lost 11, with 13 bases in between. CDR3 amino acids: CSANYGAAFF. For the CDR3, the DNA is TGCAGTGCCAACTACGGAGCGGCTTTCTTT.

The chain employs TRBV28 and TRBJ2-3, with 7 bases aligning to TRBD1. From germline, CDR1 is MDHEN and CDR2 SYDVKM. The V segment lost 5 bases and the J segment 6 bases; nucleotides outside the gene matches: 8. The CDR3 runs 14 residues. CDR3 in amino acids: CASSRQGVRDTQYF. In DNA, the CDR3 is TGTGCCAGCAGTCGACAGGGAGTGAGGGATACGCAGTATTTT.

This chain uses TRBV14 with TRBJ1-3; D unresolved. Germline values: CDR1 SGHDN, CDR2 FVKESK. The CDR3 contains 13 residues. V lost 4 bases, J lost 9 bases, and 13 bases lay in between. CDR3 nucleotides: TGTGCCAGCAGCCCCGCGCCGGGTATCACCATATATTTT. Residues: CASSPAPGITIYF.

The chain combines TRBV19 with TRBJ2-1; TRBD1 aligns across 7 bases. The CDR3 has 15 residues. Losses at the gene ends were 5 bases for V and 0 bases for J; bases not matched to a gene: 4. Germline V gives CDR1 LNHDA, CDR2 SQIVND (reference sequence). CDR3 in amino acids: CASSSAGGSYNEQFF. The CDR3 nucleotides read TGTGCCAGTAGTTCCGCAGGGGGCTCCTACAATGAGCAGTTCTTC.

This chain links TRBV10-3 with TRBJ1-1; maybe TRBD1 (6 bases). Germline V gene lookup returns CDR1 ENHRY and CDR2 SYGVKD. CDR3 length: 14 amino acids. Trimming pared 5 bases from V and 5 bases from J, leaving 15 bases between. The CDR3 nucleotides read TGTGCCATCAGTCCACAGGGCCGGGAAACTGAAGCTTTCTTT. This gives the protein CAISPQGRETEAFF.

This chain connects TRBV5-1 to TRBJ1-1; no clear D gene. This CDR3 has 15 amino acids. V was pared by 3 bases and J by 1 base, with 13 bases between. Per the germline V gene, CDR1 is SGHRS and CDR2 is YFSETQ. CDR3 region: CASSWSTPENTEAFF. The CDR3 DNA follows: TGCGCCAGCAGCTGGAGCACACCAGAGAACACTGAAGCTTTCTTT.

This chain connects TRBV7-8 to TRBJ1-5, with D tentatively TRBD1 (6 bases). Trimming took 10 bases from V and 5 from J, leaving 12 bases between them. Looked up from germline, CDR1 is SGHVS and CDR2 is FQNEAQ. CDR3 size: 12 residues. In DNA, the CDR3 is TGTGCCACCTCCCAGGGGCATCAGCCCCAGCATTTT. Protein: CATSQGHQPQHF. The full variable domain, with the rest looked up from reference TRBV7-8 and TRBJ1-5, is GAGVSQSPRYKVAKRGQDVALRCDPISGHVSLFWYQQALGQGPEFLTYFQNEAQLDKSGLPSDRFFAERPEGSVSTLKIQRTQQEDSAVYLCATSQGHQPQHFGDGTRLSIL.

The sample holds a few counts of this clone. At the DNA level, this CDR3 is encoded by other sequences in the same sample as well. CDR3 nucleotide sequence: TGTGCCAGCAGTTTGGAGGAGACCCAGTACTTC. Translated, it gives CASSLEETQYF. The chain recombines TRBV28 with TRBJ2-5; D not certain. Germline V gives CDR1 MDHEN, CDR2 SYDVKM. V shed 3 bases and J shed 5 bases, with 4 bases lying between them. The CDR3 contains 11 residues.

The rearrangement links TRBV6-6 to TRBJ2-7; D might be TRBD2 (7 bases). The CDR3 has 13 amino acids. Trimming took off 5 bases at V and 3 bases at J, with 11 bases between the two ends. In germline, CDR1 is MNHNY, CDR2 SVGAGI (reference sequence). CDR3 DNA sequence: TGTGCCAGCAGTACGGGGGGCCTCTACGAGCAGTACTTC. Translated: CASSTGGLYEQYF.

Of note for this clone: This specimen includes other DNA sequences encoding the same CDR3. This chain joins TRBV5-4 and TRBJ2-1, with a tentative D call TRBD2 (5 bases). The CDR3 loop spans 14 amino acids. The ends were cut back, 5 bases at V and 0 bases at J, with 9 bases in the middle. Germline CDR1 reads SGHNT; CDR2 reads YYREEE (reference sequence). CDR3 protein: CASRRGSSYNEQFF. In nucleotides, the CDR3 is TGTGCCAGCAGACGGGGTAGCTCCTACAATGAGCAGTTCTTC.

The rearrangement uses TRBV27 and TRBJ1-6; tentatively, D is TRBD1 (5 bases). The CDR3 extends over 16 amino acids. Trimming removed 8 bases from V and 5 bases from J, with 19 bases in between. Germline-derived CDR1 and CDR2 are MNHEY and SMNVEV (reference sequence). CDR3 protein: CASPSQGPADNSPLHF. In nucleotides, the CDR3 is TGTGCCAGCCCCTCTCAGGGCCCAGCAGATAATTCACCCCTCCACTTT.

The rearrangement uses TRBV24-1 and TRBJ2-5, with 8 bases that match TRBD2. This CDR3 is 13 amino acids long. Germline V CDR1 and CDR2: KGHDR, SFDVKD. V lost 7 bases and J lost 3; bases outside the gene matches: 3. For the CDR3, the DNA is TGTGCCACCAGCGGGGGGGCCAAAGAGACCCAGTACTTC. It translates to CATSGGAKETQYF.